One sample yielded the 24 T cell receptor beta chains listed below, sequenced in a study of glioma-infiltrating T cells after dendritic cell vaccination. Time point in this sample: after dendritic cell vaccination, including at tumor progression/relapse. Method: immunoSEQ multiplex PCR; TCRdb's copy keeps in-frame clones and lacks some. The sample lists 100,000 or so clones, roughly 90% seen once, with roughly 2.5% in the top ten. The sample was blood, taken after dendritic cell vaccination. These receptors were collected from a human donor with glioblastoma.

This clone is a singleton in its sample. The CDR3 DNA sequence: TGTGCCAGCAGTTCTGGAGTGTTTCAGCCCCAGCATTTT. It yields the protein CASSSGVFQPQHF. The chain couples TRBV27 to TRBJ1-5; the D is unclear. CDR3 length: 13 residues. Germline CDR1 and CDR2: MNHEY and SMNVEV (reference sequence). Trimming left V 4 bases short and J 6 bases short, with 10 bases between.

The rearrangement links TRBV9 to TRBJ2-3; 7 nucleotides align to TRBD2. V lost 7 bases to trimming and J lost 4 bases; unmatched junction nucleotides: 9. CDR1 and CDR2 (germline): SGDLS, YYNGEE. The CDR3 has 14 amino acids. This CDR3 reads CASSWTSLADTQYF. CDR3 DNA: TGTGCCAGCTCCTGGACTAGTCTTGCAGATACGCAGTATTTT.

V usage is TRBV5-1 and J usage is TRBJ2-1; 12 nucleotides line up with TRBD2. In germline, CDR1 is SGHRS, CDR2 YFSETQ. This CDR3 is built from 17 residues. V trimming: 3 bases; J trimming: 0 bases; junction bases outside the gene matches: 4. The CDR3 here is CASSSAGLAGSYNEQFF. DNA for the CDR3: TGCGCCAGCAGCTCCGCGGGACTAGCGGGCTCCTACAATGAGCAGTTCTTC.

The chain carries TRBV6-5 and TRBJ1-2; 7 bases map to TRBD1. Germline loops: CDR1 MNHEY, CDR2 SVGAGI. V was pared by 6 bases and J by 8 bases, with 12 bases of the junction left unmatched. There are 14 residues in the CDR3. The CDR3 loop reads CASRYRGRRGGYTF. CDR3 coding DNA: TGTGCCAGCAGATACAGGGGTAGAAGGGGGGGCTACACCTTC.

The rearrangement links TRBV5-5 to TRBJ2-1; TRBD2 agrees at 15 bases. This CDR3 is built from 15 residues. V trimming: 3 bases; J trimming: 6 bases; junction bases outside the gene matches: 1. Per the germline V gene, CDR1 is SGHKS and CDR2 is YYEKEE (reference sequence). The CDR3 spells CASSWTSGRANEQFF. The CDR3 DNA reads TGTGCCAGCAGCTGGACTAGCGGGAGGGCCAATGAGCAGTTCTTC.

The CDR3 loop is CASSLQQGPGELFF. The CDR3, as DNA: TGCGCCAGCAGCTTGCAACAGGGTCCCGGGGAGCTGTTTTTT. The J gene is TRBJ2-2, the V gene TRBV5-1; the D gene is possibly TRBD1 (6 bases). The ends were cut back, 1 base at V and 6 bases at J, with 10 bases in the middle. In germline, CDR1 is SGHRS, CDR2 YFSETQ. The CDR3 has 14 residues.

In this sample, this clone turned up once. The chain carries TRBV5-4 and TRBJ2-5, with TRBD2 matching 10 bases. Gene TRBJ2-7 matches the end of the DNA better, so the J call may be wrong. CDR3 length: 15 amino acids. The germline gives CDR1 SGHNT, CDR2 YYREEE (reference sequence). The chain's CDR3 is CASSPSGGLSYEQYF. In nucleotides, the CDR3 is TGTGCCAGCAGCCCTAGCGGGGGCCTCTCCTACGAGCAGTACTTC.

V and J are TRBV10-3 and TRBJ1-2; 9 nucleotides line up with TRBD1. V was clipped by 4 bases and J by 13 bases; unmatched bases: 4. Germline loops: CDR1 ENHRY, CDR2 SYGVKD. The CDR3 loop spans 11 amino acids. The DNA of the CDR3 is TGTGCCATCAGTGCCGACAGGGGGTGCACCTTC. Translating gives CAISADRGCTF.

This clone was seen only once. The chain couples TRBV12-5 to TRBJ2-2; 11 bases fit TRBD2. CDR3 length: 17 amino acids. J gave up 4 bases and V 1 base, and 5 bases lay outside the gene matches. Germline CDR1 is LGHNT and CDR2 is FRNRAP. CDR3 protein: CASGLEVLAGVTGELFF. The CDR3 DNA sequence: TGTGCTAGTGGTTTGGAAGTACTAGCGGGAGTCACCGGGGAGCTGTTTTTT.

The gene calls are TRBV6-6 and TRBJ2-5, with 10 positions matching TRBD2. The V segment lost 6 bases and the J segment 5 bases; nucleotides outside the gene matches: 3. The germline V gene has CDR1 MNHNY and CDR2 SVGAGI (reference sequence). There are 13 residues in the CDR3. The CDR3 is CASRSGGAETQYF. In DNA, the CDR3 is TGTGCCAGCAGGAGCGGGGGGGCCGAGACCCAGTACTTC.

This clone was detected only a few times. The chain's CDR3 is CASSDSWARDEKLFF. As DNA, the CDR3 is TGTGCCAGCAGTGACTCGTGGGCCAGGGATGAAAAACTGTTTTTT. The J gene is TRBJ1-4, the V gene TRBV6-4; tentative D call: TRBD1 (5 bases). The germline V gene encodes CDR1 MRHNA and CDR2 SNTAGT. The CDR3 consists of 15 residues. V lost 0 bases to trimming and J lost 6 bases, with 11 bases between them.

This clone was seen once. The rearrangement joins TRBV5-1 to TRBJ1-1; D ambiguous. The CDR3 length is 13 residues. The germline V and J ends were trimmed by 3 bases and 4 bases, with 10 bases remaining between them. Looked up from germline, CDR1 is SGHRS and CDR2 is YFSETQ. CDR3 nucleotides: TGCGCCAGCAGCTGGGAGGTGGGCACTGAAGCTTTCTTT. Its protein is CASSWEVGTEAFF.

The chain combines TRBV5-4 with TRBJ2-1; D might be TRBD2 (6 bases). CDR1 and CDR2 from the germline V gene are SGHNT and YYREEE (reference sequence). V was pared by 4 bases and J by 4 bases, with 18 bases between. The CDR3 covers 16 residues. CDR3 DNA sequence: TGTGCCAGCAGCCCACGGGACTCGCGGGTTTACAATGAGCAGTTCTTC. Its translation: CASSPRDSRVYNEQFF.

CDR3 sequence (DNA): TGCGCCAGCAGCCAAGGACTAGAAGAGACCCAGTACTTC. It codes for CASSQGLEETQYF. The chain couples TRBV4-1 to TRBJ2-5; tentatively, D is TRBD2 (6 bases). V gave up 1 base and J gave up 3 bases, with 6 bases separating them. CDR3 length equals 13 residues. CDR1 and CDR2 from the germline V gene are MGHRA and YSYEKL.

In nucleotides, the CDR3 is TGTGCCATCAGTGAGTCTACAGGGGGCGTTGGGGCCAACGTCCTGACTTTC. Protein sequence: CAISESTGGVGANVLTF. This chain connects TRBV10-3 to TRBJ2-6; 9 nucleotides match TRBD1. The ends lost 0 bases at V and 3 bases at J; junction bases unmatched: 3. Germline CDR1 and CDR2: ENHRY and SYGVKD. The CDR3 is 17 amino acids.

In this sample, this clone turned up once. V usage is TRBV7-2 and J usage is TRBJ1-4, with a tentative D call TRBD1 (6 bases). V was trimmed by 1 base and J by 7 bases, leaving 13 bases between them. This CDR3 comprises 15 residues. Germline CDR1 and CDR2: SGHTA and FQGNSA. The CDR3 protein is CASSLGGGLGEKLFF. The DNA of the CDR3 is TGTGCCAGCAGCTTAGGGGGGGGGCTGGGTGAAAAACTGTTTTTT.

This chain connects TRBV18 to TRBJ2-1, with D possibly TRBD2 on 5 matching bases. V was cut by 2 bases and J by 10 bases, with 15 bases left in between. Germline values: CDR1 KGHSH, CDR2 LQKENI. CDR3 size: 14 residues. CDR3 region: CASSPSEEGREQFF. The CDR3 region has the DNA TGTGCCAGCTCACCAAGCGAAGAGGGAAGAGAGCAGTTCTTC.

This clone has just one count. This chain joins TRBV5-1 and TRBJ2-7; 8 nucleotides align to TRBD2. The germline gives CDR1 SGHRS, CDR2 YFSETQ. The trim removed 4 bases at V and 6 bases at J, leaving 21 bases unmatched. The CDR3 totals 18 residues. The DNA of the CDR3 is TGCGCCAGCAGCCCCACGTCCTGGGGGGGAGCGGGGGAAGCCGAGCAGTACTTC. Translation gives CASSPTSWGGAGEAEQYF.

The gene calls are TRBV5-6 and TRBJ2-1; 14 bases match TRBD2. CDR1 is SGHDT and CDR2 is YYEEEE in the germline V gene. This CDR3 comprises 18 residues. V was clipped by 3 bases and J by 8 bases; unmatched bases: 13. CDR3 protein: CASSSLRLAGGGGDEQFF. CDR3 DNA sequence: TGTGCCAGCAGCTCCCTCAGACTAGCGGGGGGGGGAGGCGATGAGCAGTTCTTC.

This rearrangement joins TRBV9 to TRBJ2-1; the match to TRBD1 covers 11 bases. The CDR3 consists of 15 residues. Unmatched junction bases numbered 3, after V lost 3 bases and J lost 4 bases. Germline loops: CDR1 SGDLS, CDR2 YYNGEE. Here the CDR3 DNA reads TGTGCCAGCAGCGAGGGACAGGGGGTATACAATGAGCAGTTCTTC. It specifies CASSEGQGVYNEQFF.

The V call is TRBV30, the J call TRBJ2-1; 7 positions match TRBD2. This CDR3 has 14 amino acids. Germline lookup yields CDR1 GTSNPN and CDR2 SVGIG (reference sequence). The J segment lost 4 bases and the V segment lost 0 bases, leaving 3 bases of the junction unmatched. CDR3 in amino acids: CAWSVNGRYNEQFF. As DNA, the CDR3 is TGTGCCTGGAGTGTAAACGGGAGGTACAATGAGCAGTTCTTC.

The rearrangement joins TRBV5-5 to TRBJ2-5; TRBD1 is a possible D gene (5 bases). The CDR3 loop spans 14 amino acids. Per germline, CDR1 SGHKS and CDR2 YYEKEE (reference sequence). The V end lost 0 bases, the J end lost 3 bases, and 9 bases lay between the germline ends. CDR3 DNA: TGTGCCAGCAGCTTGGTGGCAGGGAAAGAGACCCAGTACTTC. Translating it yields CASSLVAGKETQYF. Using reference TRBV5-5 and TRBJ2-5 for the parts outside the CDR3, the full variable domain is DAGVTQSPTHLIKTRGQQVTLRCSPISGHKSVSWYQQVLGQGPQFIFQYYEKEERGRGNFPDRFSARQFPNYSSELNVNALLLGDSALYLCASSLVAGKETQYFGPGTRLLVL.

V is TRBV6-5 and J is TRBJ2-7; TRBD1 matches 8 bases. Germline V lookup: CDR1 MNHEY, CDR2 SVGAGI. J was trimmed by 3 bases and V by 7 bases; bases with no gene match: 11. The CDR3 has 15 residues. CDR3 nucleotide sequence: TGTGCCAGCAAGGGCCTCGGGACAGGATACTACGAGCAGTACTTC. Translation: CASKGLGTGYYEQYF.

The chain carries TRBV23-1 and TRBJ1-2; 7 nucleotides align to TRBD1. TRBV23-1 is flagged as an ORF with uncertain function. Trimming cost V 10 bases and J 7 bases; bases outside gene matches: 12. This CDR3 has 13 residues. In DNA form, the CDR3 reads TGCGCCACCTTCGTAACAGGGGCTCCTGGCTACACCTTC. Its translation is CATFVTGAPGYTF.